Following are 10 T cell receptor beta chains from one sample sequenced in a study of beta chain features in type 1 diabetes. Findings of the study overall: Moderate yet significant TCRB CDR3 shortening was seen in Type 1 diabetes patients in all four CD4+ subsets.

Antigen specificity for these receptors is unknown. The investigators reverse transcribed all of the isolated RNA, so they sequenced expressed TCRB transcripts. Generated by immunoSEQ multiplex PCR, the TCRdb table keeps only in-frame clones and is missing some. The sample contains some 700,000 clones, 13% of which appear only once. The sequenced material came from naive CD4+ T cells from blood. Every receptor here comes from a man aged 18 to 29 with type 1 diabetes.

This clone was detected only a few times. The chain employs TRBV23-1 and TRBJ1-2, with D maybe TRBD1 (5 bases). TRBV23-1 is an ORF, with its function uncertain. Between the trimmed V and J ends, which lost 7 bases and 3 bases, there was a span of 24 bases. This CDR3 is built from 17 residues. CDR3 protein: CASNFIGPTAGDYGYTF. The CDR3 DNA follows: TGCGCCAGCAATTTTATTGGACCAACCGCGGGGGACTATGGCTACACCTTC.

In this sample, this clone turned up a few times. The V call is TRBV28, the J call TRBJ2-7, with 9 bases identical to TRBD1. The length of the CDR3 is 15 residues. Germline V gene data show CDR1 as MDHEN and CDR2 as SYDVKM. Trimming at V came to 4 bases and at J to 9 bases, leaving 13 bases not matched to a gene. CDR3 sequence (DNA): TGTGCCAGCAGTTCACCCGGGACAGGGTCCTGGGGGCAGTACTTC. It translates to CASSSPGTGSWGQYF.

The chain recombines TRBV30 with TRBJ1-1, with no clear D. CDR3 length: 13 residues. V lost 2 bases to trimming and J lost 0 bases, with 7 bases between them. Germline V lookup: CDR1 GTSNPN, CDR2 SVGIG (reference sequence). The CDR3 protein is CAWSTVLNTEAFF. CDR3 nucleotides: TGTGCCTGGAGTACGGTTTTGAACACTGAAGCTTTCTTT.

This chain uses TRBV5-1 with TRBJ2-2; TRBD1 agrees at 7 bases. The CDR3 covers 14 residues. After removal of 6 bases from V and 2 bases from J, the junction contained 4 bases not matched to a gene. From germline, CDR1 is SGHRS and CDR2 YFSETQ. The CDR3 region has the DNA TGCGCCAGCAACAGACAGGGAAACACCGGGGAGCTGTTTTTT. Encoded protein: CASNRQGNTGELFF.

This clone appeared a few times. The rearrangement links TRBV30 to TRBJ2-7; D is ambiguous. Germline V gene sequence: CDR1 GTSNPN, CDR2 SVGIG (reference sequence). The CDR3 is made up of 13 amino acids. V lost 1 base and J lost 1, with 8 bases in between. DNA of the CDR3: TGTGCCTGGAGTGCTCAGACTTCCTACGAGCAGTACTTC. As protein: CAWSAQTSYEQYF.

The CDR3: CASSQVSRTAEAFF. The CDR3 DNA follows: TGTGCCAGCAGCCAAGTGTCCCGTACTGCTGAAGCTTTCTTT. This sequence joins TRBV14 and TRBJ1-1; no clear D gene. The V gene's germline CDR1 is SGHDN and CDR2 FVKESK. Trimming cost V 1 base and J 6 bases, with 12 bases left between them. The CDR3 sequence is 14 residues long.

The rearrangement uses TRBV4-2 and TRBJ2-7, with 9 nucleotides matching TRBD1. The germline V gene has CDR1 LGHNA and CDR2 YNFKEQ. CDR3 length equals 15 residues. J was trimmed by 2 bases and V by 5 bases; bases with no gene match: 7. The CDR3 nucleotides are TGTGCCAGCAGCGGACCAGACAGGGGGACCTACGAGCAGTACTTC. Residues: CASSGPDRGTYEQYF.

This clone came up a few times. The V gene is TRBV18, the J gene TRBJ1-1; perhaps TRBD1 as D (5 bases). The CDR3 length is 12 residues. Germline V gene sequence: CDR1 KGHSH, CDR2 LQKENI. Trimming pared 2 bases from V and 11 bases from J, leaving 12 bases between. The CDR3 nucleotides read TGTGCCAGCTCACCATCAGGGATTTGGGCTTTCTTT. The encoded protein is CASSPSGIWAFF.

The chain has TRBV20-1 and TRBJ1-1; no reliable D call. V gave up 4 bases and J gave up 5 bases, with 8 bases separating them. The germline V gene has CDR1 DFQATT and CDR2 SNEGSKA (reference sequence). The CDR3 extends over 11 amino acids. The CDR3 sequence is CSAIPHTEAFF. The CDR3 nucleotides read TGCAGTGCTATCCCCCATACTGAAGCTTTCTTT.

A few counts support this clone. The chain has TRBV5-1 and TRBJ2-1; 8 positions match TRBD2. Germline trimming cut 0 bases from V and 9 bases from J; bases unmatched to any gene: 8. The CDR3 extends over 15 amino acids. Germline V gene data show CDR1 as SGHRS and CDR2 as YFSETQ. CDR3 sequence reads: CASSLASGLGAEQFF. DNA of the CDR3: TGCGCCAGCAGCTTGGCCTCGGGACTAGGGGCTGAGCAGTTCTTC.